This TCR beta chain came from a study of cytomegalovirus exposure and HLA in healthy donors. Study observations and caveats: Solely CMV serostatus was available to characterize immune exposure. Earlier findings revealed that most TCR beta V segments proved productive either about 90% or about 30% of the time. Later, an analysis showed that TCR beta chains associated with HLA were more clonally expanded than others that were equally common. Presence/absence results assume similar sequencing depth per donor, which may not hold.

Of note for this clone: Its antigen is unknown.

13 Jbeta primers and 60 Vbeta primers were used for the PCR. Measured with immunoSEQ multiplex PCR; TCRdb has only the in-frame clones, and not every one. The sample records more than 95,000 clones, about 15% being singletons. V was shortened by 3 bases and J by 0 bases, with 10 bases between the two germline ends. This CDR3 comprises 15 residues. Looked up from germline, CDR1 is SGDLS and CDR2 is YYNGEE. The sequenced sample was PBMCs. J is TRBJ1-5 and V is TRBV9; tentatively, D is TRBD1 (5 bases). This TCR derives from a female donor in good health and CMV-seronegative. In DNA form, the CDR3 reads TGTGCCAGCAGCGCCCAGGGTGATAGCAATCAGCCCCAGCATTTT. This translates into CASSAQGDSNQPQHF.